This TCR beta chain was obtained from a study of T cell responses to AZD1222 COVID-19 vaccine. Points from the study as a whole: Following two doses of AZD1222, Spike-specific TCR breadth and depth rose. The sample set comprised mostly white British donors with more females, and clonal diversity was possibly underestimated. Of spike-specific TCRs, nearly half reportedly target regions left unmutated in variants.

Profiling relied on immunoSEQ multiplex PCR, and the TCRdb table lists in-frame clones only, not all of them. This sample yields roughly 100,000 clones, of which over 75% are seen a single time; 10% belongs to the top ten. Comment on this clone: What it recognizes is unknown.

This clonotype was sampled from an adult who received the AZD1222 COVID-19 vaccine. The sequencing used peripheral blood, collected 28 days after the second AZD1222 dose.

CDR3 amino acids: CASSSGLAYNEQFF. The CDR3 coding sequence is TGTGCCAGCAGCTCGGGACTAGCCTACAATGAGCAGTTCTTC. The J gene is TRBJ2-1, the V gene TRBV5-6; 8 bases line up with TRBD2. This CDR3 has 14 residues. The junction had 1 base not matched to a gene; V was cut back by 3 bases and J by 2 bases. Germline CDR1 and CDR2: SGHDT and YYEEEE.